This T cell receptor beta chain was observed in a study of blood T cells in healthy people across ages. CDR1 is SGHRS, CDR2 YFSETQ, per germline. This CDR3 has 13 residues. Unmatched junction bases numbered 3, after V lost 4 bases and J lost 5 bases. For this clonotype: Its cognate antigen is unknown.

Then a second PCR, running about 7 to 11 cycles, was carried out with a sample-barcoded 5' primer and a J-beta primer mix. The template-switch adaptor was a 5' adaptor with 12 random nucleotides. It tagged each cDNA molecule. MiXCR was run by TCRdb on the 5' RACE reads, yielding one entry per CDR3 protein. The data contain about 1.4 million distinct CDR3 sequences, approximately 59% of them singletons. Findings and limits, study-wide: More naive CD4+ cells and higher diversity were found in long-lived than in aged donors. Diversity of TCR beta correlated strongly with naive T cell percentage.

J is TRBJ2-1 and V is TRBV5-1, with 7 bases aligning to TRBD1. The clonotype originates from a man aged 18 to 29 in good health. Specimen: blood. CDR3 nucleotides: TGCGCCAGCAGCGTGACAGGGAACAATGAGCAGTTCTTC. It codes for CASSVTGNNEQFF.